These 19 T cell receptor beta chains came from one sample sequenced in a study of blood T cell repertoires in COVID-19. Some clones are missing from TCRdb's copy, which holds only in-frame ones; the method was immunoSEQ multiplex PCR. The repertoire holds approximately 300,000 clones, with roughly nine tenths as singletons. Source material: PBMCs or T cells enriched from blood (not recorded which). The receptors were sampled from a man aged 55 to 70 who had recovered from COVID-19.

As concerns this clone: This same CDR3 is encoded by further DNA sequences in the sample. The J gene is TRBJ2-1, the V gene TRBV12-3 or TRBV12-4, with 10 nucleotides matching TRBD2. The CDR3 covers 13 residues. V shed 7 bases and J 4 bases; nucleotides not matched to a gene: 1. The DNA of the CDR3 is TGTGCCAGCAAGCGGGAGGGTTACAATGAGCAGTTCTTC. Residues: CASKREGYNEQFF.

The V call is TRBV7-3, the J call TRBJ2-5, with 8 bases that match TRBD2. The CDR3 is made up of 14 amino acids. V gave up 5 bases and J gave up 5 bases; unmatched junction bases: 7. The germline gives CDR1 SGHTA, CDR2 FQGTGA. The CDR3 nucleotides are TGTGCCAGCAGCCCCGGGACTAGTTTGGAGACCCAGTACTTC. Protein: CASSPGTSLETQYF.

The J gene is TRBJ2-1, the V gene TRBV10-3; the match to TRBD2 covers 11 bases. The CDR3 contains 15 residues. V lost 2 bases to trimming and J lost 5 bases; unmatched junction nucleotides: 2. Looked up from germline, CDR1 is ENHRY and CDR2 is SYGVKD. The CDR3: CAISETSGGNNEQFF. CDR3 coding DNA: TGTGCCATCAGTGAGACTAGCGGGGGTAACAATGAGCAGTTCTTC.

The CDR3 bases are TGTGCCAGCTCACCACACCGGGACATCGGCAACTATGGCTACACCTTC. Translation: CASSPHRDIGNYGYTF. V usage is TRBV18 and J usage is TRBJ1-2; TRBD1 is a possible D gene (6 bases). The CDR3 spans 16 residues. Trimming removed 1 base from V and 2 bases from J, with 14 bases in between. Per germline, CDR1 KGHSH and CDR2 LQKENI.

This clone was observed a single time. The rearrangement uses TRBV4-1 and TRBJ2-1, with D possibly being TRBD1 (5 bases). Germline loops: CDR1 MGHRA, CDR2 YSYEKL. V was cut by 5 bases and J by 6 bases, with 11 bases left in between. The CDR3 is made up of 13 amino acids. The CDR3 region is CASSKLDINEQFF. In nucleotides, the CDR3 is TGCGCCAGCAGCAAATTGGACATCAATGAGCAGTTCTTC.

Concerning this clone itself: Other DNA sequences in the sample encode the same CDR3. J is TRBJ1-1 and V is TRBV5-1, with 7 bases lining up with TRBD1. Germline values: CDR1 SGHRS, CDR2 YFSETQ. After removal of 2 bases from V and 8 bases from J, the junction contained 3 bases not matched to a gene. This CDR3 spans 12 amino acids. The CDR3: CASSLTGAEAFF. The CDR3 DNA reads as TGCGCCAGCAGCTTAACAGGGGCGGAAGCTTTCTTT.

J is TRBJ1-5 and V is TRBV7-2; D remains ambiguous. With 2 bases removed from V and 2 bases from J, the gap between germline ends came to 13 bases. There are 16 residues in the CDR3. Germline CDR1 and CDR2: SGHTA and FQGNSA. The CDR3 reads CASSLNGWSGNQPQHF. DNA for the CDR3: TGTGCCAGCAGCTTAAACGGGTGGAGTGGCAATCAGCCCCAGCATTTT.

This clone was observed once. The chain employs TRBV7-8 and TRBJ2-2; D is unresolved. Between the trimmed V and J ends, which lost 1 base and 2 bases, there was a span of 14 bases. Germline V gene lookup returns CDR1 SGHVS and CDR2 FQNEAQ. The CDR3 sequence is 17 residues long. CDR3 nucleotide sequence: TGTGCCAGCAGCTTAGTGTCGGGTATAGCCAACACCGGGGAGCTGTTTTTT. This gives the protein CASSLVSGIANTGELFF.

The chain carries TRBV7-2 and TRBJ2-3; TRBD2 matches 12 bases. Germline V gene data show CDR1 as SGHTA and CDR2 as FQGNSA. Trimming removed 4 bases from V and 4 bases from J; junction bases left unmatched: 3. This CDR3 comprises 15 residues. The CDR3 here is CASSSGLAGSDTQYF. The CDR3 DNA follows: TGTGCCAGCAGCTCGGGACTAGCGGGTTCAGATACGCAGTATTTT.

As to this clone: A read error may be the cause here, since a much bigger clone is one base away. The V and J genes are TRBV12-3 or TRBV12-4 and TRBJ1-2, with 8 bases matching TRBD1. Trimming at V came to 6 bases and at J to 4 bases, leaving 1 base not matched to a gene. This CDR3 comprises 12 residues. CDR3 DNA: TGTGCCAGCAGGGGGACAGGCTATGGCTACACCTTC. Amino acids: CASRGTGYGYTF.

This clone was seen more than once but under ten times. J is TRBJ2-2 and V is TRBV9, with D perhaps TRBD1 (5 bases). CDR3 length: 13 amino acids. V shed 0 bases and J shed 6 bases, with 6 bases lying between them. CDR1 and CDR2 from the germline V gene are SGDLS and YYNGEE. Here the CDR3 reads CASSVEGAGELFF. The DNA of the CDR3 is TGTGCCAGCAGCGTAGAAGGGGCCGGGGAGCTGTTTTTT.

The rearrangement links TRBV6-1 to TRBJ2-7, with TRBD1 matching over 7 bases. Losses at the gene ends were 0 bases for V and 4 bases for J; bases not matched to a gene: 6. CDR1 is MNHNS, CDR2 SASEGT, per germline. This CDR3 region has 15 residues. The CDR3: CASSEAGTATYEQYF. The CDR3 DNA sequence: TGTGCCAGCAGTGAAGCCGGGACAGCAACGTACGAGCAGTACTTC.

The chain uses TRBV3-1 (or the pseudogene TRBV3-2) and TRBJ1-3, with a possible D match to TRBD1 (5 bases). V shed 4 bases and J shed 1 base, with 14 bases lying between them. This CDR3 is built from 16 residues. Germline V lookup: CDR1 LGHDT, CDR2 YNNKEL (reference sequence). The CDR3 loop is CASSPTGGASGNTIYF. The CDR3 DNA reads as TGTGCCAGCAGCCCAACGGGCGGGGCTTCTGGAAACACCATATATTTT.

The chain joins TRBV24-1 to TRBJ2-1, with 7 bases identical to TRBD1. Trimming removed 6 bases from V and 7 bases from J; junction bases left unmatched: 17. The CDR3 contains 17 residues. CDR1 is KGHDR and CDR2 is SFDVKD in the germline V gene. CDR3 bases: TGTGCCACCAGTTTGGGTCAGGAGACAGGGCCGAAAAATGAGCAGTTCTTC. As protein: CATSLGQETGPKNEQFF.

The rearrangement links TRBV6-5 to TRBJ1-2; 9 bases align to TRBD1. The V and J ends lost 4 bases and 5 bases, in that order; junction bases with no gene match: 5. The germline V gene encodes CDR1 MNHEY and CDR2 SVGAGI. The CDR3 is 14 amino acids. CDR3 sequence (DNA): TGTGCCAGCAGTTTCACAGGGGGCTTTTATGGCTACACCTTC. This gives the protein CASSFTGGFYGYTF.

In its sample, this clone was seen once. The J gene is TRBJ1-6, the V gene TRBV28, with D unresolved. CDR3 length equals 16 residues. V lost 2 bases and J lost 2, with 10 bases in between. The germline gives CDR1 MDHEN, CDR2 SYDVKM. This chain's CDR3 is CASSLAPTTYNSPLHF. For the CDR3, the DNA is TGTGCCAGCAGTTTAGCGCCGACAACCTATAATTCACCCCTCCACTTT.

V is TRBV12-3 or TRBV12-4 and J is TRBJ1-5, with TRBD1 matching over 8 bases. Trimming at V came to 10 bases and at J to 6 bases, leaving 8 bases not matched to a gene. CDR3 length: 13 residues. CDR3 coding DNA: TGTGCCACTGCGGACAGGGTTGCTCAGCCCCAGCATTTT. Translation: CATADRVAQPQHF.

The CDR3 reads CASSFEVLLHF. In nucleotides, the CDR3 is TGTGCCAGCAGTTTCGAGGTGCTCCTCCACTTT. The chain uses TRBV28 and TRBJ1-6, with no clear D. V was trimmed by 3 bases and J by 15 bases, leaving 9 bases between them. CDR3 length equals 11 residues. Germline loops: CDR1 MDHEN, CDR2 SYDVKM.

The sample holds many counts of this clone. The chain uses TRBV11-3 and TRBJ2-1, with 8 bases that match TRBD2. The J segment lost 4 bases and the V segment lost 1 base, leaving 3 bases of the junction unmatched. Germline lookup yields CDR1 SGHNT and CDR2 YENEEA. CDR3 size: 15 residues. The CDR3 sequence: CASSLVAGTYNEQFF. Here the CDR3 DNA reads TGTGCCAGCAGCTTAGTAGCGGGGACGTACAATGAGCAGTTCTTC.